This T cell receptor beta chain comes out of a study of technical replicates of blood from a handful of donors. The germline V gene has CDR1 MNHNY and CDR2 SVGAGI (reference sequence). The length of the CDR3 is 15 residues. Trimming left V 0 bases short and J 6 bases short, with 14 bases between. The method was immunoSEQ multiplex PCR; TCRdb's version includes in-frame clones alone and lacks a portion of them. The table lists fewer than 70,000 clones, approximately 94% of them singletons. The source of this sequence is a human donor in good health. The sequencing input was T cells isolated from PBMCs. The chain has TRBV6-6 and TRBJ1-1; D gene ambiguous. DNA for the CDR3: TGTGCCAGCAGTTACTCCTCAGTAACCCTTCCTGAAGCTTTCTTT. It yields the protein CASSYSSVTLPEAFF.